One sample yielded the 32 T cell receptor beta chains listed below, sequenced in a study of siplizumab effects on memory and regulatory T cells. TCRdb's copy holds only in-frame clones and misses some; the assay was immunoSEQ multiplex PCR. The sample includes roughly 56,000 clones, just over 90% of them seen just once. The specimen sequenced was CD8+ T cells sorted from blood. The receptors here all came from a human donor in good health.

V is TRBV5-5 and J is TRBJ2-7, with 7 positions matching TRBD2. Germline lookup yields CDR1 SGHKS and CDR2 YYEKEE (reference sequence). V was clipped by 3 bases and J by 3 bases; unmatched bases: 3. There are 13 residues in the CDR3. DNA of the CDR3: TGTGCCAGCAGCTGGAGGACTAGCTACGAGCAGTACTTC. This codes for CASSWRTSYEQYF.

The chain couples TRBV7-9 to TRBJ2-1; no clear D. Looked up from germline, CDR1 is SEHNR and CDR2 is FQNEAQ (reference sequence). The CDR3 is made up of 17 amino acids. Trimming took off 5 bases at V and 0 bases at J, with 17 bases between the two ends. Here the CDR3 reads CASSPRAGFSSYNEQFF. In DNA, the CDR3 is TGTGCCAGCAGCCCTAGAGCAGGCTTTAGCTCCTACAATGAGCAGTTCTTC.

The V gene is TRBV5-1, the J gene TRBJ1-4, with 7 bases identical to TRBD1. With 4 bases clipped from V and 6 bases from J, the junction kept 12 bases outside the gene matches. Looked up from germline, CDR1 is SGHRS and CDR2 is YFSETQ. CDR3 length: 16 amino acids. The CDR3 coding sequence is TGCGCCAGCAGCGCTGGGACAGCACCCAGTCATGAAAAACTGTTTTTT. Translating it yields CASSAGTAPSHEKLFF.

The chain combines TRBV19 with TRBJ2-2; no firm D call. The CDR3 runs to 13 residues. In germline, CDR1 is LNHDA, CDR2 SQIVND (reference sequence). Trimming cost V 3 bases and J 6 bases, with 8 bases left between them. CDR3 coding DNA: TGTGCCAGTAGTATTCAAGGGTCCGGGGAGCTGTTTTTT. It translates to CASSIQGSGELFF.

J is TRBJ1-1 and V is TRBV13; 9 bases match TRBD1. The germline V gene encodes CDR1 PRHDT and CDR2 FYEKMQ (reference sequence). This CDR3 comprises 14 residues. Trimming cost V 3 bases and J 1 base; bases outside gene matches: 0. CDR3 nucleotide sequence: TGTGCCAGCAGCTTGGGACAGGGGAACACTGAAGCTTTCTTT. Translated: CASSLGQGNTEAFF.

This clone appeared once. Compared with germline, one end of the junction differs, possibly owing to a read error. V is TRBV4-1 and J is TRBJ2-7; TRBD1 aligns across 7 bases. The CDR3 contains 15 residues. CDR1 and CDR2 (germline): MGHRA, YSYEKL. The CDR3 DNA reads TGCGCCAGCAGCCCCGGGACAGAGAAGCTCTACGAGCGGTACTTC. This gives the protein CASSPGTEKLYERYF.

The chain couples TRBV7-2 to TRBJ2-7; 7 bases line up with TRBD1. This CDR3 is 14 amino acids long. Germline values: CDR1 SGHTA, CDR2 FQGNSA. Trimming cost V 5 bases and J 2 bases; bases outside gene matches: 6. This CDR3 is CASSVSTGTYEQYF. CDR3 coding DNA: TGTGCCAGCAGCGTTTCGACAGGGACCTACGAGCAGTACTTC.

V gene TRBV6-1 combines with J gene TRBJ2-3; no clear D gene. This CDR3 has 12 residues. V gave up 1 base and J gave up 4 bases, with 3 bases separating them. The V gene's germline CDR1 is MNHNS and CDR2 SASEGT. In DNA, the CDR3 is TGTGCCAGCAGTGAAGGGGCAGATACGCAGTATTTT. Protein: CASSEGADTQYF.

The chain couples TRBV5-1 to TRBJ2-5; 8 bases align to TRBD2. The V gene end was trimmed by 0 bases and the J gene end by 4 bases; junction bases not matched to a gene: 5. The length of the CDR3 is 15 residues. Per the germline V gene, CDR1 is SGHRS and CDR2 is YFSETQ. CDR3 nucleotide sequence: TGCGCCAGCAGCTTGGGGCTAGCGGGCGGAGAGACCCAGTACTTC. Its protein is CASSLGLAGGETQYF. Full variable domain (remainder filled in from reference TRBV5-1 and TRBJ2-5): KAGVTQTPRYLIKTRGQQVTLSCSPISGHRSVSWYQQTPGQGLQFLFEYFSETQRNKGNFPGRFSGRQFSNSRSEMNVSTLELGDSALYLCASSLGLAGGETQYFGPGTRLLVL.

Only one count was recorded for this clone. This chain joins TRBV7-3 and TRBJ2-5, with TRBD2 matching over 7 bases. This CDR3 contains 15 residues. CDR1 is SGHTA and CDR2 is FQGTGA in the germline V gene. Losses at the gene ends were 6 bases for V and 1 base for J; bases not matched to a gene: 8. The CDR3 sequence: CASSPLGGGQETQYF. In DNA form, the CDR3 reads TGTGCCAGCAGTCCCTTGGGCGGGGGCCAAGAGACCCAGTACTTC.

The rearrangement joins TRBV27 to TRBJ2-7; D perhaps matches TRBD2 (5 bases). CDR1 and CDR2 (germline): MNHEY, SMNVEV (reference sequence). The CDR3 has 15 residues. The V end was cut by 5 bases, the J end by 0 bases, with 14 bases between. CDR3 in amino acids: CASSPRGPHSYEQYF. The CDR3 nucleotides are TGTGCCAGCAGTCCCCGCGGGCCGCACTCCTACGAGCAGTACTTC.

The V gene is TRBV29-1, the J gene TRBJ2-7; TRBD1 aligns across 8 bases. CDR1 is SQVTM and CDR2 is ANQGSEA in the germline V gene. This CDR3 is built from 13 residues. V shed 1 base, J shed 3 bases, and the junction held 2 bases outside the gene matches. The CDR3 nucleotides are TGCAGCGTTGAAGTAGACAGGGGCTACGAGCAGTACTTC. It codes for CSVEVDRGYEQYF.

The rearrangement links TRBV10-1 to TRBJ1-5, with TRBD1 matching over 7 bases. In germline, CDR1 is WNHNN, CDR2 SYGVQD (reference sequence). The V and J ends lost 2 bases and 6 bases, in that order; junction bases with no gene match: 22. There are 20 residues in the CDR3. CDR3 in DNA: TGCGCCAGCAGTGAGCTTGACGATGTGGGTGCGAGGGGGCGAGGTCAGCCCCAGCATTTT. Its protein product is CASSELDDVGARGRGQPQHF.

The rearrangement uses TRBV4-1 and TRBJ1-2; D possibly corresponds to TRBD1 (5 bases). V dropped 4 bases and J dropped 2 bases, with 8 bases sitting between them. This CDR3 has 13 residues. Germline V gene sequence: CDR1 MGHRA, CDR2 YSYEKL. DNA for the CDR3: TGCGCCAGCAGCCGGGGCAAAAACTATGGCTACACCTTC. The encoded protein is CASSRGKNYGYTF.

J is TRBJ2-7 and V is TRBV7-9, with 11 bases lining up with TRBD2. CDR1 SEHNR and CDR2 FQNEAQ come from the germline V gene (reference sequence). V trimming: 8 bases; J trimming: 6 bases; junction bases outside the gene matches: 9. The CDR3 is 14 residues long. Here the CDR3 reads CASYQLAGVGEQYF. The CDR3 bases are TGTGCCAGCTATCAACTAGCGGGAGTAGGCGAGCAGTACTTC.

V usage is TRBV21-1 and J usage is TRBJ2-7. TRBV21-1 is listed as a pseudogene. This CDR3 has 16 residues. The CDR3 DNA follows: TGTGCCAGCATCATAGACTATCCAGGGTGCGCCTACGAGCAGTACTTC. Residues: CASIIDYPGCAYEQYF.

The chain employs TRBV28 and TRBJ2-5; possibly TRBD1 for D (5 bases). The J call may be in error: the DNA end matches TRBJ2-7 better. CDR3 length: 14 residues. Germline CDR1 is MDHEN and CDR2 is SYDVKM. CDR3 in amino acids: CASSLQGFIYEQYF. CDR3 nucleotides: TGTGCCAGCAGTTTGCAGGGCTTCATTTACGAGCAGTACTTC.

This clone has just one count. The rearrangement uses TRBV10-3 and TRBJ2-3; maybe TRBD2 (5 bases). V lost 2 bases and J 4 bases, leaving 28 bases between the germline ends. This CDR3 has 20 amino acids. The germline CDR1 and CDR2 sequences are ENHRY and SYGVKD. The CDR3 protein is CAISEPPSGIWVGVADTQYF. The DNA of the CDR3 is TGTGCCATCAGTGAGCCCCCCTCGGGGATCTGGGTTGGGGTCGCAGATACGCAGTATTTT.

This clone was observed once. The chain links TRBV27 to TRBJ2-7, with 7 bases matching TRBD2. J was trimmed by 2 bases and V by 4 bases; bases with no gene match: 11. This CDR3 comprises 16 residues. Germline CDR1 reads MNHEY; CDR2 reads SMNVEV (reference sequence). The CDR3 DNA is TGTGCCAGCAGTTCTCTGGGGGACTACCTTCCCTACGAGCAGTACTTC. This encodes CASSSLGDYLPYEQYF.

The rearrangement joins TRBV7-9 to TRBJ2-7; D is uncertain. Trimming removed 5 bases from V and 3 bases from J, with 8 bases in between. This CDR3 is built from 12 residues. Germline V CDR1 and CDR2: SEHNR, FQNEAQ (reference sequence). The CDR3 spells CASSINSYEQYF. DNA for the CDR3: TGTGCCAGCAGCATCAACAGCTACGAGCAGTACTTC.

The chain uses TRBV30 and TRBJ2-7, with TRBD1 as a possible D gene (7 bases). Germline-derived CDR1 and CDR2 are GTSNPN and SVGIG (reference sequence). The CDR3 covers 14 residues. The V end lost 5 bases, the J end lost 4 bases, and 18 bases lay between the germline ends. This chain's CDR3 is CAWAGQTSPYEQYF. CDR3 nucleotide sequence: TGTGCCTGGGCGGGACAGACCAGCCCTTACGAGCAGTACTTC.

The V and J genes are TRBV7-9 and TRBJ2-7; maybe TRBD1 (6 bases). The germline gives CDR1 SEHNR, CDR2 FQNEAQ (reference sequence). Trimming took off 4 bases at V and 2 bases at J, with 12 bases between the two ends. CDR3 length equals 14 residues. DNA for the CDR3: TGTGCCAGCAGCTACGACGGGACACCCTACGAGCAGTACTTC. It yields the protein CASSYDGTPYEQYF.

V and J are TRBV7-2 and TRBJ1-1; D unresolved. From germline, CDR1 is SGHTA and CDR2 FQGNSA. There are 15 residues in the CDR3. Trimming took 3 bases from V and 4 from J, leaving 15 bases between them. The CDR3 DNA reads TGTGCCAGCAGCTTCTTAGGGTTGGAGGGCACTGAAGCTTTCTTT. As protein: CASSFLGLEGTEAFF.

The chain combines TRBV6-5 with TRBJ2-1; D is perhaps TRBD1 (5 bases). Per the germline V gene, CDR1 is MNHEY and CDR2 is SVGAGI. The CDR3 has 14 amino acids. Deletions cut 6 bases from V and 6 bases from J, with 15 bases between. The CDR3 protein is CASRAVQESNEQFF. CDR3 nucleotide sequence: TGTGCCAGCAGGGCAGTACAGGAATCCAATGAGCAGTTCTTC.

The chain links TRBV4-1 to TRBJ2-3; D is possibly TRBD1 (6 bases). Looked up from germline, CDR1 is MGHRA and CDR2 is YSYEKL. V lost 2 bases, J lost 6 bases, and 18 bases lay in between. The CDR3 length is 16 residues. This CDR3 reads CASSQKRPRTGDTQYF. The CDR3, as DNA: TGCGCCAGCAGCCAAAAGAGGCCCCGAACAGGGGATACGCAGTATTTT.

This chain joins TRBV29-1 and TRBJ2-7, with no clear D. Trimming removed 0 bases at V and 1 base at J, with 7 bases between. The length of the CDR3 is 13 residues. CDR1 and CDR2 (germline): SQVTM, ANQGSEA. The CDR3 loop is CSVEDSRSYEQYF. The CDR3 bases are TGCAGCGTTGAAGACTCCAGATCCTACGAGCAGTACTTC.

The gene calls are TRBV5-4 and TRBJ2-7; D uncertain. V was pared by 0 bases and J by 4 bases, with 14 bases between. There are 15 residues in the CDR3. Germline CDR1 reads SGHNT; CDR2 reads YYREEE (reference sequence). CDR3 bases: TGTGCCAGCAGCTTGGAAACAGCAAAAGGGTACGAGCAGTACTTC. Protein: CASSLETAKGYEQYF.

This clone was observed a single time. This chain uses TRBV6-5 with TRBJ1-1; 7 bases map to TRBD1. The V gene end was trimmed by 6 bases and the J gene end by 3 bases; junction bases not matched to a gene: 4. Germline V gene lookup returns CDR1 MNHEY and CDR2 SVGAGI. CDR3 length: 13 residues. The CDR3 nucleotides read TGTGCCAGCAGCCCGACAGGGTACACTGAAGCTTTCTTT. It yields the protein CASSPTGYTEAFF.

This clone was seen just once. The genes are TRBV4-3 and TRBJ2-1; 12 nucleotides align to TRBD2. The CDR3 is 17 amino acids. The germline V gene encodes CDR1 LGHNA and CDR2 YSLEER. V lost 0 bases to trimming and J lost 5 bases; unmatched junction nucleotides: 5. CDR3 residues: CASSQDLRTSGDNEQFF. In DNA form, the CDR3 reads TGCGCCAGCAGCCAAGATTTGAGGACTAGCGGGGACAATGAGCAGTTCTTC.

The count of this clone is one. The rearrangement uses TRBV21-1 and TRBJ2-7; the table's D call, TRBD1, was not checked against the DNA. TRBV21-1 is a recognized pseudogene. The CDR3 runs 15 residues. The CDR3 DNA reads TGTGCCAGCAGCAAAGTGGGACAGCCTCCCTACGAGCAGTACTTC. It encodes CASSKVGQPPYEQYF.

In this sample, this clone is medium-sized (0.01 to 0.1%). CDR3 in DNA: TGTGCCAGCAGCCTAGGTGAGGGAGTCTACAATGAGCAGTTCTTC. This encodes CASSLGEGVYNEQFF. The V call is TRBV5-6, the J call TRBJ2-1; TRBD2 is a possible D gene (5 bases). Deletions cut 4 bases from V and 3 bases from J, with 14 bases between. Looked up from germline, CDR1 is SGHDT and CDR2 is YYEEEE. The CDR3 is 15 residues long.

The gene calls are TRBV5-6 and TRBJ1-4, with D hard to call. V lost 0 bases and J 7 bases, leaving 10 bases between the germline ends. The V gene's germline CDR1 is SGHDT and CDR2 YYEEEE. This CDR3 has 14 residues. The CDR3 sequence: CASSLEQRSEKLFF. In DNA, the CDR3 is TGTGCCAGCAGCTTGGAACAGAGGAGTGAAAAACTGTTTTTT.